This TCR beta chain was recorded in a study of T cell repertoires in cytomegalovirus infection. A few counts support this clonotype. The antigen remains unidentified. TCRdb called the reads again in MiXCR, with one record for every CDR3 protein. Of 40,000 to 55,000 distinct CDR3 sequences listed, more than 15% were seen once; the top ten hold approximately 25%. General study points: There were HLA-C-restricted CMV-specific TCR beta clonotypes dominating the ex vivo response.

Source: CD8+ T cells from cultured PBMCs, taken from culture after CMV antigen stimulation. The TCR originated in a human donor in good health (CMV status not recorded). Some clones in this sample may be carry-over from other donors' samples.

The CDR3 here is CASSTPGREGDTDTQYF. The DNA for the CDR3 is TGTGCCAGCAGCACCCCCGGGCGGGAGGGGGACACAGATACGCAGTATTTT. V is TRBV7-3 and J is TRBJ2-3; 9 bases agree with TRBD2. CDR3 length equals 17 residues. V lost 5 bases to trimming and J lost 2 bases; unmatched junction nucleotides: 11. Per germline, CDR1 SGHTA and CDR2 FQGTGA.